The clone carrying this TCR beta chain showed up just once. Its antigen remains unknown. Regarding treatment: oral pan-JAK inhibitor, 5-10 mg twice daily. Specimens obtained from alopecia areata patients comprised lesional scalp punch biopsies and peripheral blood. These data come from a study of CD8+ T cells in alopecia areata. Study-level results: Greater clonality was observed in lesional scalp samples, especially alopecia totalis/universalis, versus normal scalp.

Reverse transcribed after extraction, RNA yielded cDNA as the sequencing template. Assay: immunoSEQ multiplex PCR; the TCRdb copy retains only in-frame clones and omits some. The sample comprises about 200,000 clones, 60% of which are singletons, and around 0.92% rests with the top ten. The CDR3 contains 13 residues. Trimming removed 0 bases at V and 4 bases at J, with 6 bases between. The germline V gene encodes CDR1 SGHRS and CDR2 YFSETQ. The J gene is TRBJ2-3, the V gene TRBV5-1; D is unresolved. Sequenced here: CD4+ T cells sorted from blood, sampled at week 24, from a patient treated with tofacitinib. The source is a human donor with alopecia areata. CDR3 in DNA: TGCGCCAGCAGCTTGGACAAAGCAGATACGCAGTATTTT. It yields the protein CASSLDKADTQYF.